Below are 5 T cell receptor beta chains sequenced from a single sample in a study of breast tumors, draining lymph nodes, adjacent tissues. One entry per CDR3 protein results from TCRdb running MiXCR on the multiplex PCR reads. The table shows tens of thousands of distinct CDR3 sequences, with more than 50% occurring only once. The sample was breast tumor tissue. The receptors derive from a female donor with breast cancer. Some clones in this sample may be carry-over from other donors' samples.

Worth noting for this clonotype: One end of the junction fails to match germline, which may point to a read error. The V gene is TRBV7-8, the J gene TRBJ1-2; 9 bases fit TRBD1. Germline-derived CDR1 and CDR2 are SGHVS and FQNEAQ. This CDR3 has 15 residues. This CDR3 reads CASSGYRGRNYGHPF. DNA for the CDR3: TGTGCCAGCAGCGGATACAGGGGGCGGAACTATGGCCACCCCTTC.

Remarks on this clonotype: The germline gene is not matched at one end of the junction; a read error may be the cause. Here the CDR3 reads CASSELAGTDTQYF. The CDR3 coding sequence is TGTGCCAGCAGTGAACTAGCGGGCACAGATACGCAGTATTTC. The chain joins TRBV2 to TRBJ2-3, with 8 positions matching TRBD2. The CDR3 is 14 residues long. The germline CDR1 and CDR2 sequences are SNHLY and FYNNEI.

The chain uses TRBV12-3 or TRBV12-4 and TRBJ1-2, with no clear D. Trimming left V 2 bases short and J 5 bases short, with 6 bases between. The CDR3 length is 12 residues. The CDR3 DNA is TGTGCCAGCAGTTTAACCAAGTATGGCTACACCTTC. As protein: CASSLTKYGYTF.

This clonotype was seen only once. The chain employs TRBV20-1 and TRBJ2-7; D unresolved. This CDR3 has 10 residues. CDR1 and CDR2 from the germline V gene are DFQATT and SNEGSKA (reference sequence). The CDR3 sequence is CSPANYEQYF. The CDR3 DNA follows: TGCAGCCCTGCGAACTACGAGCAGTACTTC.

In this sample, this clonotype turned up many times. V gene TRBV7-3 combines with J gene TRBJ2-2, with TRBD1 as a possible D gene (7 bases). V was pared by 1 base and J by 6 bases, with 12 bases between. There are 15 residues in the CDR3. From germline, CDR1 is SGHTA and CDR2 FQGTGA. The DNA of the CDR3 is TGTGCCAGCAGCTTAATCAGGGGGGCGGCCGGGGAGCTGTTTTTT. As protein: CASSLIRGAAGELFF.